Listed below are T cell receptor beta chains from one sample, sequenced in a study of OX40 agonist ivuxolimab in advanced cancers. Using immunoSEQ multiplex PCR, the repertoire was profiled, and TCRdb retains in-frame clones only, with some absent. Of tens of thousands of clones listed, more than 70% are singletons. This sample comprised CD4+ or CD8+ T cells sorted from blood, obtained in a trial of the OX40 agonist ivuxolimab. The receptors here all came from an adult with an advanced solid tumor such as melanoma, head and neck, liver or kidney cancer. CDR3s include the opening cysteine and the closing phenylalanine or tryptophan. A D gene is named only where the DNA matches it firmly. Where a row states a size, it is once, few, many or the class of an expanded clone; other rows omit it.

v_gene,len,j_gene,d_gene,abundance,CDR3nt,CDR3aa
TRBV9,16,TRBJ2-2,NA,NA,TGTGCCAGCAGGGGCAGGGGGGCCTTTGGGACCGGGGAGCTGTTTTTT,CASRGRGAFGTGELFF
TRBV19,13,TRBJ1-1,NA,NA,TGTGCCAGTAGTATAGAAGGGGACACTGAAGCTTTCTTT,CASSIEGDTEAFF
TRBV5-8,17,TRBJ2-5,TRBD1,few,TGTGCCAGCAGCTTGGGGCGAGGACAGGGGGCGCAAGAGACCCAGTACTTC,CASSLGRGQGAQETQYF
TRBV28,14,TRBJ2-7,NA,NA,TGTGCCAGCAGTCCCCAGTGGGGCACCTACGAGCAGTACTTC,CASSPQWGTYEQYF
TRBV18,16,TRBJ2-1,NA,NA,TGTGCCAGCTCCCAGAGACCTTCGGGCTCCTACAATGAGCAGTTCTTC,CASSQRPSGSYNEQFF
TRBV2,14,TRBJ2-1,TRBD1,NA,TGTGCCAGCAACTCAGACAGGGGGCAAAATGAGCAGTTCTTC,CASNSDRGQNEQFF
TRBV2,12,TRBJ1-5,NA,few,TGTGCCAGCAGTGTCGTCGGTCAGCCCCAGCATTTT,CASSVVGQPQHF
TRBV19,14,TRBJ1-1,NA,few,TGTGCCAGTAGTACTCGGGAGTCGAATACTGAAGCTTTCTTT,CASSTRESNTEAFF
TRBV5-6,14,TRBJ2-1,NA,once,TGTGCCAGCAGCCAGATGGCGTATTACAATGAGCAGTTCTTC,CASSQMAYYNEQFF
TRBV4-3,15,TRBJ1-2,NA,NA,TGCGCCAGCAGCCTCTCGGCGGGGGAAAACTATGGCTACACCTTC,CASSLSAGENYGYTF
TRBV5-8,16,TRBJ2-5,NA,NA,TGTGCCAGCAGCTTGGCGGGACTTTCGGCCCAAGAGACCCAGTACTTC,CASSLAGLSAQETQYF
TRBV4-3,17,TRBJ1-4,TRBD1,NA,TGCGCCAGCAGCCAAGAGGCTACAGGGGGCAATAATGAAAAACTGTTTTTT,CASSQEATGGNNEKLFF
TRBV18,17,TRBJ2-1,TRBD2,few,TGTGCCAGCTCACCCTCTTTAGCGGGGGGTTCCCCCAATGAGCAGTTCTTC,CASSPSLAGGSPNEQFF
TRBV5-5,15,TRBJ1-1,NA,NA,TGTGCCAGCAGCTGGCCGGGGACACGGAACACTGAAGCTTTCTTT,CASSWPGTRNTEAFF
TRBV7-9,15,TRBJ2-2,TRBD1,NA,TGTGCCAGCAGCCAGGGACAGGCCAACACCGGGGAGCTGTTTTTT,CASSQGQANTGELFF
TRBV7-3,14,TRBJ2-7,TRBD1,NA,TGTGCCAGCAGCTTAGGGGGACAGTCCTACGAGCAGTACTTC,CASSLGGQSYEQYF
TRBV6-1,14,TRBJ1-5,TRBD1,once,TGTGCCAGCACCGGACAGGGCTCGTACCAGCCCCAGCATTTT,CASTGQGSYQPQHF
TRBV6-6,12,TRBJ1-2,NA,NA,TGTGCCAGCCAAAGCACTAACTATGGCTACACCTTC,CASQSTNYGYTF
TRBV5-4,15,TRBJ1-1,TRBD1,few,TGTGCCAGCAGCTTGCCAAGGACAGGGAACACTGAAGCTTTCTTT,CASSLPRTGNTEAFF
TRBV5-4,14,TRBJ1-3,NA,NA,TGTGCCAGCAGCTGGGGGGGCCAGGGAGACACCATATATTTT,CASSWGGQGDTIYF
TRBV18,14,TRBJ1-1,NA,NA,TGTGCCAGCTCCGGGCCGGGGACTAACACTGAAGCTTTCTTT,CASSGPGTNTEAFF
TRBV7-6,16,TRBJ2-2,NA,NA,TGTGCCAGCAGCTCACAGGGCCACGCGAACACCGGGGAGCTGTTTTTT,CASSSQGHANTGELFF
TRBV7-7,19,TRBJ2-6,NA,NA,TGTGCCAGCAGCTTAGCGGATCCCAGGATAAACTCTGGGGCCAACGTCCTGACTTTC,CASSLADPRINSGANVLTF
TRBV4-3,15,TRBJ1-6,NA,NA,TGCGCCAGCAGCTCAGCGGGCAGCATGAATTCACCCCTCCACTTT,CASSSAGSMNSPLHF
TRBV5-8,14,TRBJ1-2,NA,NA,TGTGCCAGCAGCTGGGGGCGGGCAGGGCCCGTCTACACCTTC,CASSWGRAGPVYTF
TRBV11-1,13,TRBJ2-5,NA,NA,TGTGCCAGCAGCTTAGTCGCCCAAGAGACCCAGTACTTC,CASSLVAQETQYF
TRBV5-1,14,TRBJ2-7,NA,NA,TGCGCCAGCAGCGGGGGAGCGGAAGCCTACGAGCAGTACTTC,CASSGGAEAYEQYF
TRBV5-1,14,TRBJ2-7,TRBD2,NA,TGCGCCAGCAGCCCGGGGGGGCGCTCATACGAGCAGTACTTC,CASSPGGRSYEQYF
TRBV5-6,14,TRBJ1-2,TRBD1,NA,TGTGCCAGCAGCCGTCGGACAGGCAACTATGGCTACACCTTC,CASSRRTGNYGYTF
TRBV6-1,16,TRBJ2-2,NA,NA,TGTGCCAGCAGTGAAGGGTCGGGAATTCTATGGGGGGAGCTGTTTTTT,CASSEGSGILWGELFF
TRBV7-2,14,TRBJ1-1,NA,NA,TGTGCCAGCAGCTTATCGGGGGTTAACACTGAAGCTTTCTTT,CASSLSGVNTEAFF
TRBV5-6,14,TRBJ1-4,NA,NA,TGTGCCAGCAGGATGGGGGGAGCTAATGAAAAACTGTTTTTT,CASRMGGANEKLFF
TRBV19,14,TRBJ2-7,TRBD1,NA,TGTGCCAGTAGGGAGACAGGGGGCTCCTACGAGCAGTACTTC,CASRETGGSYEQYF
TRBV6-1,15,TRBJ2-2,NA,NA,TGTGCCAGCAGTGACAGCGGGTGGAACACCGGGGAGCTGTTTTTT,CASSDSGWNTGELFF
TRBV11-2,13,TRBJ2-5,NA,NA,TGTGCCAGCAGCACGAGCCAGGGGGGGACCCAGTACTTC,CASSTSQGGTQYF
TRBV18,15,TRBJ1-4,NA,NA,TGTGCCAGCTCACCTCGGGTATCGGAAGATGAAAAACTGTTTTTT,CASSPRVSEDEKLFF
TRBV2,14,TRBJ2-2,NA,NA,TGTGCCAGCAGGGCGGATACCGATGCCGGGGAGCTGTTTTTT,CASRADTDAGELFF
TRBV15,18,TRBJ2-7,NA,NA,TGTGCCACCAGCGTATCCTCCGGGGCCGGCCTGGGCATCTACGAGCAGTACTTC,CATSVSSGAGLGIYEQYF
TRBV7-9,12,TRBJ1-3,NA,NA,TGTGCCAGCAGCTACCCTCCGAACACCATATATTTT,CASSYPPNTIYF
TRBV5-1,14,TRBJ2-1,NA,once,TGCGCCAGCTCGAGGGGGGAGGCGGCTAATGAGCAGTTCTTC,CASSRGEAANEQFF
TRBV28,13,TRBJ2-7,NA,NA,TGTGCCAGCAGTCCGACAGGAACCTACGAGCAGTACTTC,CASSPTGTYEQYF
TRBV4-1,17,TRBJ2-5,TRBD2,NA,TGCGCCAGCAGCCGGGGGACTAGTGGGGGCCCCCAAGAGACCCAGTACTTC,CASSRGTSGGPQETQYF
TRBV7-2,16,TRBJ2-1,NA,NA,TGTGCCAGCAGCTTGAGTTCAGGGGTAACCTACAATGAGCAGTTCTTC,CASSLSSGVTYNEQFF
TRBV5-1,17,TRBJ1-1,NA,NA,TGCGCCAGCAGCTCGGGTGGCAGCCAGGAAATGAACACTGAAGCTTTCTTT,CASSSGGSQEMNTEAFF
TRBV5-1,14,TRBJ2-5,NA,NA,TGCGCCAGCAGCTTGGAACCCGCGGAAGAGACCCAGTACTTC,CASSLEPAEETQYF
TRBV5-5,14,TRBJ1-2,TRBD1,NA,TGTGCCAGCAGCCCCGGACAGGGGGCGTTAGGCTACACCTTC,CASSPGQGALGYTF
TRBV4-1,18,TRBJ2-3,TRBD2,once,TGCGCCAGCAGCCAGAGTAGGACTAGCGGGGGGACCACAGATACGCAGTATTTT,CASSQSRTSGGTTDTQYF
TRBV19,13,TRBJ1-2,NA,NA,TGTGCCAGTACGCTGTACGATAACTATGGCTACACCTTC,CASTLYDNYGYTF
TRBV6-5,13,TRBJ2-3,NA,once,TGTGCCAGCAGCCTGACTAGTCCAGATACGCAGTATTTT,CASSLTSPDTQYF
TRBV28,17,TRBJ2-1,NA,NA,TGTGCCAGCAGTTTGAGAAGCGGGCTTTCAAAGGGGCACGAGCAGTTCTTC,CASSLRSGLSKGHEQFF
TRBV5-4,15,TRBJ2-7,NA,NA,TGTGCCAGCAGCCTTACTCCTTCACCCACGTACGAGCAGTACTTC,CASSLTPSPTYEQYF
TRBV5-1,14,TRBJ1-1,TRBD1,once,TGCGCCAGCAGCTCCGGGACAGTGACGACTGAAGCTTTCTTT,CASSSGTVTTEAFF
TRBV5-6,12,TRBJ1-5,NA,NA,TGTGCCAGCAGCTGGGGCGGTGAGCCCCAGCATTTT,CASSWGGEPQHF
TRBV9,13,TRBJ1-4,NA,NA,TGTGCCAGCAGCGTAGGGGTTAATGAAAAACTGTTTTTT,CASSVGVNEKLFF
TRBV14,12,TRBJ2-7,NA,NA,TGTGCCAGCAGCCAAGTCGGTGTGAGGCAGTACTTC,CASSQVGVRQYF
TRBV2,14,TRBJ1-2,NA,NA,TGTGCCAGCAGGAGCCGGGAGGGACACTATGGCTACACCTTC,CASRSREGHYGYTF
TRBV7-2,15,TRBJ1-1,TRBD1,NA,TGTGCCAGCAGCCGAGCCGGGACAGGGGCGGTTGAAGCTTTCTTT,CASSRAGTGAVEAFF
TRBV5-1,14,TRBJ1-3,NA,NA,TGCGCCAGCGGGCTCGGTCTCTCTGGAAACACCATATATTTT,CASGLGLSGNTIYF
TRBV2,13,TRBJ2-5,NA,NA,TGTGCCAGCAGGCTCCGGGAGACGGAGACCCAGTACTTC,CASRLRETETQYF